Presented here are 8 T cell receptor beta chains from one specimen sequenced in a study of CD8 T cells in ankylosing spondylitis. The study's findings and limits: A TCR beta motif of under ten highly homologous variants appeared characteristic of ankylosing spondylitis blood.

Via MiXCR, TCRdb re-called the 5' RACE reads, giving one row per CDR3 protein. The data show roughly 300,000 distinct CDR3 sequences, with less than 9.5% seen just once and about 15% held by the top ten. Their target antigens are unknown. The sample was blood, either unsorted or a sorted T cell fraction (not recorded which). These receptors were obtained from a male donor with ankylosing spondylitis.

The chain joins TRBV19 to TRBJ2-1; D remains unclear. The CDR3 contains 15 residues. Trimming stripped 8 bases from V and 0 bases from J, with 14 bases between. Per the germline V gene, CDR1 is LNHDA and CDR2 is SQIVND (reference sequence). The CDR3, as DNA: TGTGCCAGTGTCCGGAGCTCCGGCTCCTACAATGAGCAGTTCTTC. As protein: CASVRSSGSYNEQFF.

This clonotype has only a few counts. The V gene is TRBV5-1, the J gene TRBJ1-2, with TRBD1 matching over 12 bases. Germline trimming cut 2 bases from V and 8 bases from J; bases unmatched to any gene: 16. The CDR3 has 18 amino acids. Germline V gene sequence: CDR1 SGHRS, CDR2 YFSETQ. The CDR3 DNA sequence: TGCGCCAGCAGCTTAACCCCCGGGACAGGGGGCTCTCAGTGGGGCTACACCTTC. It is translated as CASSLTPGTGGSQWGYTF.

This chain uses TRBV25-1 with TRBJ2-1; D not certain. Looked up from germline, CDR1 is MGHDK and CDR2 is SYGVNS. The CDR3 extends over 15 amino acids. The V end was cut by 1 base, the J end by 0 bases, with 7 bases between. The CDR3 here is CASSESWASYNEQFF. The DNA for the CDR3 is TGTGCCAGCAGTGAATCCTGGGCCTCCTACAATGAGCAGTTCTTC.

The chain links TRBV4-3 to TRBJ2-7; D remains unclear. Germline V CDR1 and CDR2: LGHNA, YSLEER. This CDR3 comprises 13 residues. The V end was cut by 1 base, the J end by 3 bases, with 7 bases between. This CDR3 is CASSQATIYEQYF. The CDR3 nucleotides read TGCGCCAGCAGCCAAGCCACAATCTACGAGCAGTACTTC.

This clonotype was counted ten times or more. The chain couples TRBV28 to TRBJ2-6; 8 nucleotides agree with TRBD1. Germline loops: CDR1 MDHEN, CDR2 SYDVKM. The V gene end was trimmed by 7 bases and the J gene end by 1 base; junction bases not matched to a gene: 3. The CDR3 runs 15 residues. The chain's CDR3 is CASMDRASGANVLTF. In DNA form, the CDR3 reads TGTGCCAGCATGGACAGGGCTTCTGGGGCCAACGTCCTGACTTTC.

Only a few counts were recorded for this clonotype. The chain combines TRBV6-1 with TRBJ2-3; the match to TRBD2 covers 11 bases. The trim removed 5 bases at V and 6 bases at J, leaving 7 bases unmatched. Germline V gene sequence: CDR1 MNHNS, CDR2 SASEGT. The CDR3 has 15 residues. This chain's CDR3 is CASSRELAGADTQYF. In nucleotides, the CDR3 is TGTGCCAGCAGTCGAGAACTAGCGGGAGCGGATACGCAGTATTTT.

CDR3: CATRGDRGRNEQFF. The CDR3 nucleotides read TGTGCCACCAGGGGGGACAGGGGGCGAAATGAGCAGTTCTTC. The J gene is TRBJ2-1, the V gene TRBV6-1; 12 positions agree with TRBD1. V shed 10 bases, J shed 7 bases, and the junction held 8 bases outside the gene matches. The CDR3 has 14 residues. In germline, CDR1 is MNHNS, CDR2 SASEGT.

The sample holds many counts of this clonotype. The chain uses TRBV12-3 or TRBV12-4 and TRBJ2-3, with a weak D call TRBD1 (5 bases). The germline V and J ends were trimmed by 2 bases and 0 bases, with 6 bases remaining between them. The CDR3 length is 14 residues. CDR3 region: CASSLQGSTDTQYF. For the CDR3, the DNA is TGTGCCAGCAGTTTACAGGGTAGCACAGATACGCAGTATTTT.